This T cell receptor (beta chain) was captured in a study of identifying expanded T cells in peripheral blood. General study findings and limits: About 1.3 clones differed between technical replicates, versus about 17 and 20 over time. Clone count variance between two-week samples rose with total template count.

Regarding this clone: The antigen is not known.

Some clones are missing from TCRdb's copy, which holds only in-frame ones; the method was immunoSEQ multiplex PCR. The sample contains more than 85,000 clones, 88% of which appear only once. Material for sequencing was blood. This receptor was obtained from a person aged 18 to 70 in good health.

The CDR3 coding sequence is TGTGCCTGGAGTACCCCGGACGGAAAAAACATTCAGTACTTC. Translated, it gives CAWSTPDGKNIQYF. The rearrangement joins TRBV30 to TRBJ2-4; D ambiguous. Trimming cost V 2 bases and J 4 bases, with 12 bases left between them. CDR3 size: 14 residues. The germline V gene has CDR1 GTSNPN and CDR2 SVGIG (reference sequence).